What follows are 20 T cell receptor beta chains derived from one specimen sequenced in a study of tumor and adjacent non-tumor tissue in lung cancer. The library came from three nested PCR rounds adapted from ARM-PCR protocols. TCRdb re-derived calls from the multiplex PCR reads in MiXCR, one entry per CDR3 protein. Among 200,000 to 250,000 distinct CDR3 sequences listed, approximately 74% were seen once. The template was RNA from unsorted bulk tissue. What was sequenced was lung tumor tissue. These receptors were obtained from a man between 60 and 70 years old with non-small cell lung cancer.

Points on this clonotype: Being one base from a much bigger clone, this may be a read error. The chain couples TRBV28 to TRBJ2-5; the match to TRBD1 covers 8 bases. The CDR3 has 15 amino acids. Germline V CDR1 and CDR2: MDHEN, SYDVKM. For the CDR3, the DNA is TGTGCCAACAGTGCGGACAGGGAAGGGCAAGAGACCCAGTACTTC. Its translation is CANSADREGQETQYF.

This clonotype has a single count. At one of its ends the junction is not consistent with the germline gene, which may arise from a read error. The rearrangement links TRBV11-2 to TRBJ1-6; the D is unclear. The CDR3 extends over 21 amino acids. Germline V gives CDR1 SGHAT, CDR2 FQNNGV. Written as DNA, the CDR3 is TGTGCCGGCAGCTTATTACCCCCCACTAGTTTAGGCTATTCATATAATTCACCCCTCCACTTT. Translated: CAGSLLPPTSLGYSYNSPLHF. The complete variable domain, with remaining parts taken from reference TRBV11-2 and TRBJ1-6, reads EAGVAQSPRYKIIEKRQSVAFWCNPISGHATLYWYQQILGQGPKLLIQFQNNGVVDDSQLPKDRFSAERLKGVDSTLKIQPAKLEDSAVYLCAGSLLPPTSLGYSYNSPLHFGNGTRLTVT.

Remarks on this clonotype: A much more abundant neighbour one base away suggests this may be a read error. This chain joins TRBV20-1 and TRBJ2-7, with D tentatively TRBD2 (7 bases). The V end lost 5 bases, the J end lost 2 bases, and 16 bases lay between the germline ends. The CDR3 consists of 14 residues. Looked up from germline, CDR1 is DFQATT and CDR2 is SNEGSKA (reference sequence). The CDR3 spells CSAAEGGRAYEQYF. The CDR3 DNA is TGCAGTGCTGCCGAAGGGGGGAGGGCCTACGAGCAGTACTTC.

Details on this clonotype: One junction end does not reproduce the germline sequence, and a read error may be involved. This chain joins TRBV6-5 and TRBJ2-6; the D call may be TRBD1 or TRBD2 (5 bases each). CDR1 MNHEY and CDR2 SVGAGI come from the germline V gene. There are 14 residues in the CDR3. The CDR3 nucleotides read TGTGCTAGCGCCTCGGGCTCTGGGGCCAACATCCTGACTTTC. As protein: CASASGSGANILTF.

This clonotype was seen repeatedly, ten times or more. The V gene is TRBV6-5, the J gene TRBJ2-7; the D gene is possibly TRBD2 (5 bases). The CDR3 is made up of 13 amino acids. V lost 7 bases and J 2 bases, leaving 12 bases between the germline ends. Germline V lookup: CDR1 MNHEY, CDR2 SVGAGI. This CDR3 reads CASKAVTAYEQYF. Written as DNA, the CDR3 is TGTGCCAGCAAAGCGGTAACCGCCTACGAGCAGTACTTC.

A word on this clonotype: A single base separates this from a much larger clone, so it may be a read error. The rearrangement links TRBV29-1 to TRBJ2-3; possible D gene TRBD1, 6 bases. The length of the CDR3 is 12 residues. The germline gives CDR1 SQVTM, CDR2 ANQGSEA. V was pared by 6 bases and J by 3 bases, with 10 bases between. The CDR3 bases are TGCAGCGTGAACAGGGAGACAGATACGCAGTATTTT. Translation gives CSVNRETDTQYF.

The chain is built from TRBV5-5 and TRBJ2-5, with D uncertain. Germline assignment: CDR1 SGHKS and CDR2 YYEKEE (reference sequence). This CDR3 has 14 amino acids. CDR3 protein: CGSSYGRREETQYF. The DNA for the CDR3 is TGTGGTAGCAGCTATGGGCGACGGGAAGAGACCCAGTACTTC.

Details on this clonotype: At one of its ends the junction is not consistent with the germline gene, which may arise from a read error. The V and J genes are TRBV6-1 and TRBJ2-7; 11 nucleotides agree with TRBD2. The CDR3 contains 16 residues. Germline V lookup: CDR1 MNHNS, CDR2 SASEGT. CDR3 nucleotide sequence: TGTGCCAGCTGTGAATTAGCGGGAGGGAATCAATATGAGCAGTATTTC. Translation: CASCELAGGNQYEQYF.

The V call is TRBV20-1, the J call TRBJ2-3; D gene unclear. This CDR3 has 13 residues. Trimming shortened V by 0 bases and J by 11 bases, and 15 bases separated the two germline ends. Germline loops: CDR1 DFQATT, CDR2 SNEGSKA (reference sequence). CDR3 amino acids: CSAREAPGEVQYF. The CDR3 DNA is TGCAGTGCTAGAGAAGCCCCGGGTGAGGTGCAGTATTTT.

The table lists this clonotype with a count of one. The rearrangement links TRBV6-5 to TRBJ2-7, with 9 bases lining up with TRBD2. Germline CDR1 MNHEY, CDR2 SVGAGI. After removal of 0 bases from V and 6 bases from J, the junction contained 9 bases not matched to a gene. The CDR3 length is 16 residues. The CDR3 nucleotides read TGTGCCAGCAGTTACTCGTCTAGCGGGGTCACTTGCGAGCAGTACTTC. Protein product: CASSYSSSGVTCEQYF.

This chain uses TRBV20-1 with TRBJ2-7; 9 nucleotides line up with TRBD2. The CDR3 totals 14 residues. V lost 5 bases, J lost 1 base, and 6 bases stayed unmatched. CDR1 is DFQATT and CDR2 is SNEGSKA in the germline V gene (reference sequence). The CDR3 nucleotides read TGCAGTGCTCCACTTAGCGGGAGATCCTACGAGCAGTACTTC. Translated, it gives CSAPLSGRSYEQYF.

As to this clonotype: A much larger clone lies a single base off, so this may be a read error. Here the CDR3 omits its conserved ending phenylalanine or tryptophan, so a read error is the likely source. CDR3 sequence: CASSQDRMGPLHL. The CDR3 DNA follows: TGTGCCAGCAGCCAAGATCGGATGGGTCCCCTCCACTTA. The chain has TRBV4-2 and TRBJ1-6; D is unresolved. V lost 0 bases, J lost 13 bases, and 10 bases lay in between. The CDR3 covers 13 residues. The germline V gene encodes CDR1 LGHNA and CDR2 YNFKEQ.

Note on this clonotype: Relative to the germline gene, one junction end is altered; a read error may explain this. V gene TRBV28 combines with J gene TRBJ1-3, with D maybe TRBD1 (5 bases). Germline loops: CDR1 MDHEN, CDR2 SYDVKM. The length of the CDR3 is 15 residues. The CDR3 loop reads CASSIRTGGGNTIYF. Written as DNA, the CDR3 is TGCGCCAGCAGTATCAGAACAGGCGGAGGAAACACCATATATTTT. The whole variable domain, remainder taken from reference TRBV28 and TRBJ1-3, is DVKVTQSSRYLVKRTGEKVFLECVQDMDHENMFWYRQDPGLGLRLIYFSYDVKMKEKGDIPEGYSVSREKKERFSLILESASTNQTSMYLCASSIRTGGGNTIYFGEGSWLTVV.

This sequence joins TRBV6-1 and TRBJ2-3; 8 bases are a match to TRBD2. V was pared by 8 bases and J by 4 bases, with 14 bases of the junction left unmatched. This CDR3 has 16 residues. CDR1 is MNHNS and CDR2 is SASEGT in the germline V gene. CDR3 in amino acids: CASLNSRTSISDTQYF. The CDR3 coding sequence is TGTGCCAGCCTCAATTCGAGGACTAGCATATCAGATACGCAGTATTTT.

Note on this clonotype: Since a much larger clone is just one base distant, this may be a read error. Given the absence of the conserved phenylalanine or tryptophan at the CDR3 end, a read error is likely. The gene calls are TRBV20-1 and TRBJ2-6; tentatively, D is TRBD1 (6 bases). This CDR3 comprises 17 residues. Looked up from germline, CDR1 is DFQATT and CDR2 is SNEGSKA (reference sequence). V was shortened by 3 bases and J by 0 bases, with 15 bases between the two germline ends. In nucleotides, the CDR3 is TGCAGTGCTAGCTCGGCAGGGGCGGACTCTGGGGCCAACGTCCTGACTATC. Amino acids: CSASSAGADSGANVLTI.

V and J are TRBV4-1 and TRBJ2-1; 10 bases are shared with TRBD2. Germline V gene data show CDR1 as MGHRA and CDR2 as YSYEKL. CDR3 length: 16 amino acids. V shed 4 bases, J shed 2 bases, and the junction held 5 bases outside the gene matches. The CDR3 nucleotides read TGCGCCAGCAGCCGAACTAGCGGGAACACCTACAATGAGCAGTTCTTC. Translating gives CASSRTSGNTYNEQFF.

The V call is TRBV29-1, the J call TRBJ1-2; D remains ambiguous. This CDR3 contains 14 residues. Trimming stripped 4 bases from V and 3 bases from J, with 15 bases between. Germline V gene data show CDR1 as SQVTM and CDR2 as ANQGSEA. The CDR3 sequence is CSVVARGRDYGYTF. CDR3 sequence (DNA): TGCAGCGTTGTAGCGCGCGGACGGGACTATGGCTACACCTTC.

This clonotype is labeled medium-sized. The J gene is TRBJ1-1, the V gene TRBV4-2, with a weak D call TRBD1 (6 bases). Germline-derived CDR1 and CDR2 are LGHNA and YNFKEQ. This CDR3 region has 16 residues. V lost 1 base and J lost 1, with 13 bases in between. The CDR3 protein is CASSQVGQLENTEAFF. The CDR3 DNA is TGTGCCAGCAGCCAAGTCGGACAGCTTGAGAACACTGAAGCTTTCTTT.

V usage is TRBV28 and J usage is TRBJ2-1; tentative D call: TRBD1 (5 bases). V lost 5 bases to trimming and J lost 16 bases, with 15 bases between them. The V gene's germline CDR1 is MDHEN and CDR2 SYDVKM. The CDR3 length is 11 residues. The CDR3 bases are TGTGCCAGCAGTATGACGCATGGACAATTCTTC. This encodes CASSMTHGQFF.

This clonotype was observed a single time. Given a much more abundant clone one base away, this may be a read error. The chain links TRBV6-5 to TRBJ1-4; possibly TRBD1 for D (5 bases). The CDR3 consists of 15 residues. Germline CDR1 and CDR2: MNHEY and SVGAGI. The CDR3 DNA reads as TGTGCCAGCAGATCGGACACCACAACTAATCAAAAACTGTTTTTT. Translation gives CASRSDTTTNQKLFF.